This T cell receptor (beta chain) was sequenced for a study of cytomegalovirus exposure and HLA in healthy donors. CDR3 size: 14 residues. The junction had 4 bases not matched to a gene; V was cut back by 4 bases and J by 5 bases. The germline V gene has CDR1 MGHRA and CDR2 YSYEKL. The PCR employed 60 Vbeta primers together with 13 Jbeta primers. The protocol was immunoSEQ multiplex PCR, while the TCRdb copy is restricted to in-frame clones and leaves out a portion. This sample has 150,000 to 200,000 clones, with around 82% found just once. The rearrangement links TRBV4-1 to TRBJ2-5, with 10 positions matching TRBD1. The sample comprised PBMCs. The sequence was collected from a woman aged 30 to 39 in good health and CMV-seropositive. DNA for the CDR3: TGCGCCAGCAGCCTTGCGGACAGGGGGGAGACCCAGTACTTC. It specifies CASSLADRGETQYF.